Each of the 19 T cell receptor beta chains below was sequenced from the same sample in a study of blood T cell repertoires in COVID-19. TCRdb's copy holds only in-frame clones and misses some; the assay was immunoSEQ multiplex PCR. The sample holds 230,000 or so clones, about four fifths seen once. Material for sequencing was peripheral blood. The receptors originated from a woman aged 80 or older with COVID-19, enrolled during active disease.

V gene TRBV19 combines with J gene TRBJ2-7, with 9 nucleotides matching TRBD1. The V segment lost 5 bases and the J segment 6 bases; nucleotides outside the gene matches: 8. Germline CDR1 is LNHDA and CDR2 is SQIVND (reference sequence). The CDR3 totals 14 residues. The CDR3 here is CASSSQGAQGEQYF. The CDR3 region has the DNA TGTGCCAGTAGTTCACAGGGGGCTCAGGGCGAGCAGTACTTC.

This chain connects TRBV3-1 (or the pseudogene TRBV3-2) to TRBJ2-7, with D possibly being TRBD2 (6 bases). Per the germline V gene, CDR1 is LGHDT and CDR2 is YNNKEL (reference sequence). The CDR3 loop spans 12 amino acids. V gave up 5 bases and J gave up 6 bases, with 11 bases separating them. In DNA, the CDR3 is TGTGCCAGCAGCACCTTGGGAGGCGAGCAGTACTTC. This codes for CASSTLGGEQYF.

The rearrangement joins TRBV24-1 to TRBJ1-2, with D unresolved. This CDR3 is 12 amino acids long. Per germline, CDR1 KGHDR and CDR2 SFDVKD. V was cut by 2 bases and J by 11 bases, with 11 bases left in between. The CDR3 region is CATSDSIYGYTF. The CDR3 coding sequence is TGTGCCACCAGTGATTCTATCTACGGGTACACCTTC.

This chain links TRBV5-4 with TRBJ1-1; the D gene is possibly TRBD1 (6 bases). With 4 bases removed from V and 2 bases from J, the gap between germline ends came to 18 bases. The CDR3 is 16 amino acids. From germline, CDR1 is SGHNT and CDR2 YYREEE (reference sequence). The DNA of the CDR3 is TGTGCCAGCAGCCGGGACACCATTATTTTAAACACTGAAGCTTTCTTT. This gives the protein CASSRDTIILNTEAFF.

The rearrangement links TRBV19 to TRBJ2-2; 7 nucleotides match TRBD2. CDR1 is LNHDA, CDR2 SQIVND, per germline (reference sequence). V shed 8 bases, J shed 5 bases, and the junction held 5 bases outside the gene matches. The CDR3 length is 13 residues. The CDR3: CASRTSSTGELFF. In DNA form, the CDR3 reads TGTGCCAGTCGGACTAGTAGTACCGGGGAGCTGTTTTTT.

This rearrangement joins TRBV9 to TRBJ1-2; D is uncertain. CDR3 length equals 15 residues. V was cut by 4 bases and J by 6 bases, with 19 bases left in between. The germline V gene encodes CDR1 SGDLS and CDR2 YYNGEE. In nucleotides, the CDR3 is TGTGCCAGCAGCCCGGAGGCTCAGTTCGCGAATGGCTACACCTTC. This sequence encodes CASSPEAQFANGYTF.

This chain joins TRBV10-3 and TRBJ1-2, with D hard to call. The CDR3 has 15 residues. The V end lost 4 bases, the J end lost 6 bases, and 18 bases lay between the germline ends. CDR1 is ENHRY and CDR2 is SYGVKD in the germline V gene. CDR3 coding DNA: TGTGCCATCAGTGTGCGGCAGGCGGGTTTTGATGGCTACACCTTC. Its translation: CAISVRQAGFDGYTF.

This clone was detected a few times. The rearrangement links TRBV5-6 to TRBJ1-4; 9 bases agree with TRBD1. After removal of 1 base from V and 7 bases from J, the junction contained 5 bases not matched to a gene. Germline V gene sequence: CDR1 SGHDT, CDR2 YYEEEE. This CDR3 region has 15 residues. CDR3 in DNA: TGTGCCAGCAGCTTGTCCGGGACAGGGTCTGAAAAACTGTTTTTT. Its translation: CASSLSGTGSEKLFF.

The V call is TRBV7-9, the J call TRBJ1-4; D unclear. V lost 1 base to trimming and J lost 0 bases, with 6 bases between them. From germline, CDR1 is SEHNR and CDR2 FQNEAQ (reference sequence). The CDR3 extends over 15 amino acids. In nucleotides, the CDR3 is TGTGCCAGCAGCTTAGGGGCAGCAACTAATGAAAAACTGTTTTTT. Translated, it gives CASSLGAATNEKLFF.

This clone was detected once. This sequence joins TRBV5-4 and TRBJ2-5; 12 bases align to TRBD1. The CDR3 has 17 residues. Germline lookup yields CDR1 SGHNT and CDR2 YYREEE (reference sequence). Trimming took 4 bases from V and 4 from J; bases not matched to a gene: 11. The CDR3 nucleotides read TGTGCCAGCAGCAAGGGCCGGGACAGGGGGCTCTCAGAGACCCAGTACTTC. Protein sequence: CASSKGRDRGLSETQYF.

The chain carries TRBV7-3 and TRBJ2-2, with unresolved D. There are 12 residues in the CDR3. Trimming left V 6 bases short and J 7 bases short, with 9 bases between. CDR1 is SGHTA, CDR2 FQGTGA, per germline. The CDR3 loop is CASSAIDGELFF. CDR3 DNA: TGTGCCAGCAGTGCTATAGACGGGGAGCTGTTTTTT.

This rearrangement joins TRBV30 to TRBJ2-1; D gene uncertain. Per the germline V gene, CDR1 is GTSNPN and CDR2 is SVGIG (reference sequence). Between the trimmed V and J ends, which lost 6 bases and 13 bases, there was a span of 10 bases. The CDR3 covers 9 residues. CDR3 coding DNA: TGTGCCTGTTGGGCCTCCCAGTTCTTC. Protein product: CACWASQFF. The full variable domain, its missing parts supplied by reference TRBV30 and TRBJ2-1, is SQTIHQWPATLVQPVGSPLSLECTVEGTSNPNLYWYRQAAGRGLQLLFYSVGIGQISSEVPQNLSASRPQDRQFILSSKKLLLSDSGFYLCACWASQFFGPGTRLTVL.

The count of this clone is one. The J gene is TRBJ1-2, the V gene TRBV19; tentative D call: TRBD1 (6 bases). V shed 6 bases and J shed 0 bases, with 14 bases lying between them. CDR3 length: 15 residues. Germline values: CDR1 LNHDA, CDR2 SQIVND (reference sequence). The CDR3 sequence: CASREQGKANYGYTF. Here the CDR3 DNA reads TGTGCCAGTAGGGAACAGGGAAAAGCTAACTATGGCTACACCTTC.

The chain couples TRBV19 to TRBJ1-1; D is unclear. This CDR3 has 13 amino acids. The V and J ends lost 8 bases and 3 bases respectively, with 13 bases between them. The germline CDR1 and CDR2 sequences are LNHDA and SQIVND (reference sequence). The CDR3 region has the DNA TGTGCCAGTCAAAGGGAGGTGTACACTGAAGCTTTCTTT. Amino acids: CASQREVYTEAFF.

The rearrangement links TRBV11-3 to TRBJ2-1, with 7 positions matching TRBD2. The V gene's germline CDR1 is SGHNT and CDR2 YENEEA. This CDR3 spans 14 amino acids. Losses at the gene ends were 5 bases for V and 4 bases for J; bases not matched to a gene: 5. CDR3 nucleotide sequence: TGTGCCAGCAGCCCCGGCGGGGGATACAATGAGCAGTTCTTC. This sequence encodes CASSPGGGYNEQFF.

This chain uses TRBV5-1 with TRBJ2-7; TRBD2 aligns across 10 bases. V lost 4 bases and J lost 2; bases outside the gene matches: 6. Germline V CDR1 and CDR2: SGHRS, YFSETQ. This CDR3 contains 15 residues. The CDR3 loop reads CASSPRTSGPYEQYF. CDR3 DNA: TGCGCCAGCAGCCCCAGGACTAGCGGTCCCTACGAGCAGTACTTC.

This clone was seen only a few times. The J gene is TRBJ2-6, the V gene TRBV14; tentatively, D is TRBD1 (6 bases). CDR1 is SGHDN, CDR2 FVKESK, per germline. V was pared by 4 bases and J by 0 bases, with 13 bases between. There are 17 residues in the CDR3. The CDR3 sequence is CASSLRTVVSGANVLTF. The CDR3 DNA follows: TGTGCCAGCAGCCTCCGGACAGTTGTCTCTGGGGCCAACGTCCTGACTTTC.

This rearrangement joins TRBV5-1 to TRBJ2-7; the D gene is possibly TRBD1 (7 bases). The CDR3 covers 14 residues. The germline CDR1 and CDR2 sequences are SGHRS and YFSETQ. V was pared by 7 bases and J by 1 base, with 15 bases between. The CDR3 nucleotides read TGCGCCAGCGGCGGGGACAGTCCATCCTACGAGCAGTACTTC. Its protein product is CASGGDSPSYEQYF.

This chain joins TRBV18 and TRBJ2-3, with TRBD1 matching 7 bases. CDR1 and CDR2 from the germline V gene are KGHSH and LQKENI. The length of the CDR3 is 14 residues. Germline trimming cut 3 bases from V and 2 bases from J; bases unmatched to any gene: 2. CDR3 bases: TGTGCCAGCTCACCGGGACAGACCACAGATACGCAGTATTTT. This encodes CASSPGQTTDTQYF.